Sequencing of this T cell receptor beta chain was carried out in a study of blood T cell repertoires in COVID-19. CDR3 length: 16 amino acids. The junction had 1 base not matched to a gene; V was cut back by 5 bases and J by 0 bases. Germline V CDR1 and CDR2: SGHTA, FQGTGA. Here immunoSEQ multiplex PCR was the method, and the copy in TCRdb shows in-frame clones only, minus some. The sample lists some 54,000 clones; about 91% were seen once. Input material: peripheral blood. This clonotype originated in a man in his sixties with acute or convalescent COVID-19. The chain carries TRBV7-3 and TRBJ2-1; 13 bases map to TRBD2. The CDR3 region is CASSRTSGSSYNEQFF. The CDR3, as DNA: TGTGCCAGCAGCAGGACTAGCGGGAGCTCCTACAATGAGCAGTTCTTC.